These T cell receptor beta chains were read from a single sample in a study of human T cells and chemical hapten exposure. TCRdb recomputed calls from the RACE reads with MiXCR, one row per CDR3 protein. The sample consists of some 93,000 distinct CDR3 sequences, roughly 8% of them appearing once. The sequenced material came from whole blood. The source is a female donor in good health. Some clones in this sample may be carry-over from other donors' samples. CDR3s include the opening cysteine and the closing phenylalanine or tryptophan. Each record gives: clone size, D gene, V gene, J gene, CDR3 DNA, CDR3 protein. A D gene is named only where the DNA matches it firmly. Clone size is not always given. Where it is, it says once, few, many or a class for expanded clones.

clone size: many; D gene: -; V gene: TRBV20-1; J gene: TRBJ2-1; CDR3 DNA: TGCAGTGCTAATCAGCCATACTACAATGAGCAGTTCTTC; CDR3 protein: CSANQPYYNEQFF
clone size: many; D gene: TRBD1; V gene: TRBV4-2; J gene: TRBJ2-1; CDR3 DNA: TGTGCCAGCAGCGTCCAATCCGGGACAGAAAACTACAATGAGCAGTTCTTC; CDR3 protein: CASSVQSGTENYNEQFF
clone size: many; D gene: TRBD2; V gene: TRBV28; J gene: TRBJ2-7; CDR3 DNA: TGTGCCAGCAGTCCTACTAGCGGGGTGGACTACGAGCAGTACTTC; CDR3 protein: CASSPTSGVDYEQYF
clone size: many; D gene: -; V gene: TRBV12-3/TRBV12-4; J gene: TRBJ2-1; CDR3 DNA: TGTGCCAGCAGTTTCCCGCCGAGTAACAATGAGCAGTTCTTC; CDR3 protein: CASSFPPSNNEQFF
clone size: -; D gene: -; V gene: TRBV15; J gene: TRBJ1-1; CDR3 DNA: TGTGCCACCAGCAGAGATCTGGTAGGGACTGAAGCTTTCTTT; CDR3 protein: CATSRDLVGTEAFF
clone size: many; D gene: -; V gene: TRBV14; J gene: TRBJ1-1; CDR3 DNA: TGTGCCAGCAGCCAGCAGGACACGAACACTGAAGCTTTCTTT; CDR3 protein: CASSQQDTNTEAFF
clone size: -; D gene: -; V gene: TRBV10-3; J gene: TRBJ2-3; CDR3 DNA: TGTGCCATCAGTAATCGACAGAATTCAGATACGCAGTATTTT; CDR3 protein: CAISNRQNSDTQYF
clone size: few; D gene: TRBD2; V gene: TRBV28; J gene: TRBJ2-5; CDR3 DNA: TGTGCCAGCAGAGGCGGGACTAACCACCAAGAGACCCAGTACTTC; CDR3 protein: CASRGGTNHQETQYF
clone size: many; D gene: -; V gene: TRBV12-3/TRBV12-4; J gene: TRBJ2-7; CDR3 DNA: TGTGCCAGCAGTTTAAGTGGGGAGCGCGAGCAGTACTTC; CDR3 protein: CASSLSGEREQYF
clone size: few; D gene: -; V gene: TRBV19; J gene: TRBJ2-2; CDR3 DNA: TGTGCCAGTGGGGGCGGAACGATTTTAGCCGGGGAGCTGTTTTTT; CDR3 protein: CASGGGTILAGELFF
clone size: few; D gene: -; V gene: TRBV29-1; J gene: TRBJ1-1; CDR3 DNA: TGCAGCTGTGGGGCCACTGAAGCTTTCTTT; CDR3 protein: CSCGATEAFF
clone size: many; D gene: -; V gene: TRBV12-3/TRBV12-4; J gene: TRBJ1-1; CDR3 DNA: TGTGCCAGCAGTTCTGGGGCCCGAGCCACTGAAGCTTTCTTT; CDR3 protein: CASSSGARATEAFF
clone size: few; D gene: -; V gene: TRBV12-5; J gene: TRBJ1-1; CDR3 DNA: TGTGCTAGTGGTCTGACAGAGAACACTGAAGCTTTCTTT; CDR3 protein: CASGLTENTEAFF
clone size: -; D gene: -; V gene: TRBV9; J gene: TRBJ2-3; CDR3 DNA: TGTGCCAGCACCGGGAACCCTAGCACAGATACGCAGTATTTT; CDR3 protein: CASTGNPSTDTQYF
clone size: few; D gene: -; V gene: TRBV9; J gene: TRBJ1-1; CDR3 DNA: TGTGCCAGCAGGGGAGTGGAGGGGAACACTGAAGCTTTCTTT; CDR3 protein: CASRGVEGNTEAFF
clone size: many; D gene: TRBD2; V gene: TRBV7-9; J gene: TRBJ2-1; CDR3 DNA: TGTGCCAGCAGTGAATCTGCGGGAGGGTTGGTAAATGAGCAGTTCTTC; CDR3 protein: CASSESAGGLVNEQFF
clone size: few; D gene: -; V gene: TRBV5-5; J gene: TRBJ2-3; CDR3 DNA: TGTGCCAGCAGCTTTACCGGGACCTCCACAGATACGCAGTATTTT; CDR3 protein: CASSFTGTSTDTQYF
clone size: few; D gene: -; V gene: TRBV7-9; J gene: TRBJ1-2; CDR3 DNA: TGTGCCAGCAGCTTACAGGGTCCCCTCGACGGCTACACCTTC; CDR3 protein: CASSLQGPLDGYTF
clone size: many; D gene: -; V gene: TRBV3-1; J gene: TRBJ2-1; CDR3 DNA: TGTGCCAGCAGCCGACCGACTTCCGAAGATAGGCAGTTCTTC; CDR3 protein: CASSRPTSEDRQFF
clone size: many; D gene: -; V gene: TRBV7-8; J gene: TRBJ2-3; CDR3 DNA: TGTGCCAGCAGCTTCGGACTGGCCCGTTCGGATACGCAGTATTTT; CDR3 protein: CASSFGLARSDTQYF
clone size: -; D gene: TRBD2; V gene: TRBV7-9; J gene: TRBJ2-7; CDR3 DNA: TGTGCCAGCAGCGCCCGGGTAGCGGGGGACTACGAGCAGTACTTC; CDR3 protein: CASSARVAGDYEQYF
clone size: -; D gene: -; V gene: TRBV6-1; J gene: TRBJ1-1; CDR3 DNA: TGTGCCACCGAGGACCCGAGGACCACTGAAGCTTTCTTT; CDR3 protein: CATEDPRTTEAFF